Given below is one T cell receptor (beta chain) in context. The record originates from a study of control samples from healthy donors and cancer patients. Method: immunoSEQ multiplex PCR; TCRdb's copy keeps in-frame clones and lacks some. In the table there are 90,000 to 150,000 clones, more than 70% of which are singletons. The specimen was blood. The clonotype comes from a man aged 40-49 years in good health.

In nucleotides, the CDR3 is TGTGCCAGCAGCGTAGGGGGCTGGAGGTCAGATACGCAGTATTTT. This translates into CASSVGGWRSDTQYF. The J gene is TRBJ2-3, the V gene TRBV9; D assignment may be TRBD1 or TRBD2 (5 bases each). The germline V gene has CDR1 SGDLS and CDR2 YYNGEE. This CDR3 contains 15 residues. V lost 0 bases and J lost 4, with 12 bases in between. The full variable domain, completed using reference TRBV9 and TRBJ2-3, is DSGVTQTPKHLITATGQRVTLRCSPRSGDLSVYWYQQSLDQGLQFLIQYYNGEERAKGNILERFSAQQFPDLHSELNLSSLELGDSALYFCASSVGGWRSDTQYFGPGTRLTVL.